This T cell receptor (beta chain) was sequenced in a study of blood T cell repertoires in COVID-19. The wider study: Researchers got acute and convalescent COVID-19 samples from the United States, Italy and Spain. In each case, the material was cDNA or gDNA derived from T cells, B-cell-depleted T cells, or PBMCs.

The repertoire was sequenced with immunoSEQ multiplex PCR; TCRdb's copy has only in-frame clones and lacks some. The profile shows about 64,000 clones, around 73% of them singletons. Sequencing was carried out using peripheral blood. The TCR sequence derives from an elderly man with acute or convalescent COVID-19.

CDR3 protein: CATSVDRGIGELFF. CDR3 DNA sequence: TGTGCCACCAGTGTGGACAGGGGAATCGGGGAGCTGTTTTTT. J is TRBJ2-2 and V is TRBV24-1; TRBD1 aligns across 9 bases. Per the germline V gene, CDR1 is KGHDR and CDR2 is SFDVKD. This CDR3 contains 14 residues. The trim removed 5 bases at V and 7 bases at J, leaving 4 bases unmatched.